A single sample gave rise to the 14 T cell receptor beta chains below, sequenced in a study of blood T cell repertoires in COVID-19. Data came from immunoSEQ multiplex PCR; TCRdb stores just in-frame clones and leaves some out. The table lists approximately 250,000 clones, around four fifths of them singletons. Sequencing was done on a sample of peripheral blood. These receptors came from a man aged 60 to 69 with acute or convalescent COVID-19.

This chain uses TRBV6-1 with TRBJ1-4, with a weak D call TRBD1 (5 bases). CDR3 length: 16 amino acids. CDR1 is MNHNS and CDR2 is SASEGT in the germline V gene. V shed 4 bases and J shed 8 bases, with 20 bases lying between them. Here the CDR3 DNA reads TGTGCCAGCAGTGCAACGTTCAGGGCATTGGGGGAAAAACTGTTTTTT. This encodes CASSATFRALGEKLFF.

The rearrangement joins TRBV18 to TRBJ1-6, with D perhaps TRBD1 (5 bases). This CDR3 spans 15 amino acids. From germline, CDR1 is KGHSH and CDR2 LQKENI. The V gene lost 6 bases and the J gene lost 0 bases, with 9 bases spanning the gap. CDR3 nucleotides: TGTGCCAGCTCTCTACAGGCCTCCTATAATTCACCCCTCCACTTT. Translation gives CASSLQASYNSPLHF.

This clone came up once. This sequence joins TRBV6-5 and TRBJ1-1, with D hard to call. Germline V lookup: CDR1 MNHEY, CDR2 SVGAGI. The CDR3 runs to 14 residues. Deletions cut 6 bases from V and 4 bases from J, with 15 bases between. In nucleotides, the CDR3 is TGTGCCAGCAGCCTACGTCCCAGCGCCACTGAAGCTTTCTTT. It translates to CASSLRPSATEAFF.

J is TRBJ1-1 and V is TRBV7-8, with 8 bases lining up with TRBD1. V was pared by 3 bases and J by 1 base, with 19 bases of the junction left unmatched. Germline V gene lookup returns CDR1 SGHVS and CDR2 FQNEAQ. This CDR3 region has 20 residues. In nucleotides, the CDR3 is TGTGCCAGCAGCTTCGAGGGGGCGGGACAGGAGACAATTTCGAACACTGAAGCTTTCTTT. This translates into CASSFEGAGQETISNTEAFF.

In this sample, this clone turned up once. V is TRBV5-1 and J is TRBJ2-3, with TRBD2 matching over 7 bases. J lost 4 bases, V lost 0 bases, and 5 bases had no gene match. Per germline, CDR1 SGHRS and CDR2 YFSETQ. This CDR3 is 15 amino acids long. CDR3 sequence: CASSLEGRVPDTQYF. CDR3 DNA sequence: TGCGCCAGCAGCTTGGAAGGGAGGGTACCAGATACGCAGTATTTT.

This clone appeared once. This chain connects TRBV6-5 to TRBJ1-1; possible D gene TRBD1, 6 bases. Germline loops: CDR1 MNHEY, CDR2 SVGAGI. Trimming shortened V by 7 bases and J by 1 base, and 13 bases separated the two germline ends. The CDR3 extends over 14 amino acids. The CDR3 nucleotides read TGTGCCAGCAAGCTAAGAGGGGGGAACACTGAAGCTTTCTTT. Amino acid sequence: CASKLRGGNTEAFF.

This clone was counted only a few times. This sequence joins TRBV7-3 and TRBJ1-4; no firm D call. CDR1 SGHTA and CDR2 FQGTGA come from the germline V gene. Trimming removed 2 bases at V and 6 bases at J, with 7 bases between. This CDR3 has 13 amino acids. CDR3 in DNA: TGTGCCAGCAGCTTAGGCCCAGATGAAAAACTGTTTTTT. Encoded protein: CASSLGPDEKLFF.

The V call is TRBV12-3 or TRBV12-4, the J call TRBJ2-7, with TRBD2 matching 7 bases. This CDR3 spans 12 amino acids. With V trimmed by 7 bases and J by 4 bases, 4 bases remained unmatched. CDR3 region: CASTGRSYEQYF. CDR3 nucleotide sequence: TGTGCCAGCACCGGGAGGTCGTACGAGCAGTACTTC.

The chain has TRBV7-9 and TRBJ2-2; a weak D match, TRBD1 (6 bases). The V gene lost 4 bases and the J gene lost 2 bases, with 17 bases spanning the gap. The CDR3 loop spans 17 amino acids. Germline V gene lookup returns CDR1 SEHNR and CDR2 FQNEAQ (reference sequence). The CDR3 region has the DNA TGTGCCAGCAGCTCCTGGGCCGGGACACAAAACACCGGGGAGCTGTTTTTT. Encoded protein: CASSSWAGTQNTGELFF.

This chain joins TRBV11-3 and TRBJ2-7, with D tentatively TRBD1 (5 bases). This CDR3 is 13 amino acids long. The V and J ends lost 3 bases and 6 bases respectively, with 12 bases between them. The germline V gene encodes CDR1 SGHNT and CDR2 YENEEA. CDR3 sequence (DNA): TGTGCCAGCAGCTTTGGGGCTTTGTCCGAGCAGTACTTC. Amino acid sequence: CASSFGALSEQYF.

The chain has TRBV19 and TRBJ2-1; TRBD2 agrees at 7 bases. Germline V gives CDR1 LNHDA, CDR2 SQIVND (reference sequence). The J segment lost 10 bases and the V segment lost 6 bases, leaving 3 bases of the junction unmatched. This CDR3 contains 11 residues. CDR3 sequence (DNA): TGTGCCAGTAGACTAGCGAGGGAGCAGTTCTTC. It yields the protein CASRLAREQFF.

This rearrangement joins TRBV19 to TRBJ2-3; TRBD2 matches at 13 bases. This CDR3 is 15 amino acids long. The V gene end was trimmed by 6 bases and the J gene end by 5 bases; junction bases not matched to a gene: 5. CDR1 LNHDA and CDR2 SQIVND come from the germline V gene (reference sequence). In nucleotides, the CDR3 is TGTGCCAGTAGAGGGCGACTAGCGGGAGGAGATACGCAGTATTTT. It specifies CASRGRLAGGDTQYF.

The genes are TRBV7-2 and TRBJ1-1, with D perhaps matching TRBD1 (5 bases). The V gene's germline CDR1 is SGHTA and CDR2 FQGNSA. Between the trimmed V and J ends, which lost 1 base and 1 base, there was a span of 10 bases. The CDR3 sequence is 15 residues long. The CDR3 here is CASSLVGGRNTEAFF. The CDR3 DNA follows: TGTGCCAGCAGCTTAGTCGGGGGACGGAACACTGAAGCTTTCTTT. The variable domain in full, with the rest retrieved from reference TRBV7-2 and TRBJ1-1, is GAGVSQSPSNKVTEKGKDVELRCDPISGHTALYWYRQSLGQGLEFLIYFQGNSAPDKSGLPSDRFSAERTGGSVSTLTIQRTQQEDSAVYLCASSLVGGRNTEAFFGQGTRLTVV.

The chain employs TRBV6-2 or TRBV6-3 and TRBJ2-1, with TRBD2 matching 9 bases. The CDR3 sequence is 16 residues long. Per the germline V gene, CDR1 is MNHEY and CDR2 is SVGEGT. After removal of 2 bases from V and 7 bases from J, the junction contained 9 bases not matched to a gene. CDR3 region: CASSYAGLALGNEQFF. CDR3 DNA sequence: TGTGCCAGCAGTTACGCGGGACTAGCTCTAGGGAATGAGCAGTTCTTC.